The 3 T cell receptor beta chains below all came from one sample that was sequenced in a study of T cells in Graves' hyperthyroidism and ophthalmopathy. Amplification of TCR beta CDR3 regions was performed using RNA transcripts as template. In the first-round RT-PCR of the TCR CDR3, the HTBI primer set was used. TCRdb fed the multiplex PCR reads into MiXCR, producing one record per CDR3 protein. The sample records fewer than 550,000 distinct CDR3 sequences, approximately 15% being singletons. Specimen: blood. All receptors derive from a woman between 18 and 29 years old with Graves' hyperthyroidism.

This clonotype was detected only a few times. The genes are TRBV29-1 and TRBJ2-5; possible D gene TRBD1, 6 bases. V was clipped by 6 bases and J by 2 bases, with 10 bases between them. The CDR3 length is 12 residues. CDR1 and CDR2 (germline): SQVTM, ANQGSEA. This CDR3 is CSVATGQETQYF. The CDR3 coding sequence is TGCAGCGTGGCGACAGGACAAGAGACCCAGTACTTC. The complete variable domain, with remaining parts taken from reference TRBV29-1 and TRBJ2-5, reads SAVISQKPSRDICQRGTSLTIQCQVDSQVTMMFWYRQQPGQSLTLIATANQGSEATYESGFVIDKFPISRPNLTFSTLTVSNMSPEDSSIYLCSVATGQETQYFGPGTRLLVL.

This clonotype was detected ten times or more. The chain joins TRBV24-1 to TRBJ2-3; the match to TRBD2 covers 11 bases. This CDR3 is 17 amino acids long. With V trimmed by 4 bases and J by 3 bases, 8 bases remained unmatched. Per germline, CDR1 KGHDR and CDR2 SFDVKD. The CDR3 loop is CATSEKIAGGLTDTQYF. Written as DNA, the CDR3 is TGTGCCACCAGTGAAAAGATAGCGGGAGGGCTAACAGATACGCAGTATTTT.

This clonotype was seen many times. The chain joins TRBV7-3 to TRBJ2-3, with D uncertain. Germline loops: CDR1 SGHTA, CDR2 FQGTGA. This CDR3 is built from 15 residues. The ends were cut back, 2 bases at V and 4 bases at J, with 13 bases in the middle. This CDR3 is CASSLGGKVPDTQYF. CDR3 bases: TGTGCCAGCAGCTTAGGCGGAAAAGTCCCAGATACGCAGTATTTT. Together with reference TRBV7-3 and TRBJ2-3, the CDR3 gives the full variable domain: GAGVSQTPSNKVTEKGKYVELRCDPISGHTALYWYRQSLGQGPEFLIYFQGTGAADDSGLPNDRFFAVRPEGSVSTLKIQRTERGDSAVYLCASSLGGKVPDTQYFGPGTRLTVL.